This T cell receptor beta chain emerged from a study of spatial heterogeneity in lung cancer. The overall study: Detection consistently captured more beta-chain sequences than alpha-chain sequences. A unique TCR and UMI combination showed up more than ten times in raw reads, on average.

V lost 6 bases and J lost 0, with 6 bases in between. This CDR3 is 13 amino acids long. From germline, CDR1 is MNHNY and CDR2 SVGAGI (reference sequence). Only a few counts were recorded for this clonotype. Described time point: sample taken at primary tumor resection. The authors sequenced whole RNA from tumor, nontumor lung or frozen PBMC without sorting. Patients with untreated early-stage non-small cell lung cancer, numbering some 72, were the donors. MiXCR, run by TCRdb on the 5' RACE reads, gives a single entry per CDR3 protein. The sample yields 30,000 to 50,000 distinct CDR3 sequences, about 6% seen once.

This TCR was sampled from a male donor with early-stage non-small cell lung cancer. The material sequenced was PBMCs, taken at surgery. The genes are TRBV6-6 and TRBJ2-1; D not resolved. CDR3: CASSASSYNEQFF. In DNA, the CDR3 is TGTGCCAGCAGCGCAAGCTCCTACAATGAGCAGTTCTTC.